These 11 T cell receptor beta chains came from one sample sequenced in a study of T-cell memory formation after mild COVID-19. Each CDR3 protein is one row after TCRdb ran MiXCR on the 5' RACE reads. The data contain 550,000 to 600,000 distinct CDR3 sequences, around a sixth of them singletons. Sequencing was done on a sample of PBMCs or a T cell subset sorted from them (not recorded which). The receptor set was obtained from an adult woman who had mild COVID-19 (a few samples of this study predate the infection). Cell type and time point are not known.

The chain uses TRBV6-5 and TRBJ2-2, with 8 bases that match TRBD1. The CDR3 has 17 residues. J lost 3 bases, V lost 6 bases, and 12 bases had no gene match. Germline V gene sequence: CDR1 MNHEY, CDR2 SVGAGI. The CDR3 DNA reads TGTGCCAGCAGGCCTCGACAGGGGTTGCGGTACACCGGGGAGCTGTTTTTT. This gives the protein CASRPRQGLRYTGELFF.

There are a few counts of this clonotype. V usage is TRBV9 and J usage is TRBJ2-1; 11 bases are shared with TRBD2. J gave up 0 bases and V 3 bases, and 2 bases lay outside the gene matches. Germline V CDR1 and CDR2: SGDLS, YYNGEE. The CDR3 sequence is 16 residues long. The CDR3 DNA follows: TGTGCCAGCAGCGAGACTAGCGGGAACTCCTACAATGAGCAGTTCTTC. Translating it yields CASSETSGNSYNEQFF.

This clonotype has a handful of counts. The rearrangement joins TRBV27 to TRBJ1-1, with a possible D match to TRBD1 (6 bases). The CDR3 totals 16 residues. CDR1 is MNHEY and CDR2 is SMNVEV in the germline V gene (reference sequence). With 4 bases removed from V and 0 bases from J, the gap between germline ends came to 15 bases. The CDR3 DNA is TGTGCCAGCAGTTCGGACAGTCTCCTCATGAACACTGAAGCTTTCTTT. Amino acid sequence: CASSSDSLLMNTEAFF.

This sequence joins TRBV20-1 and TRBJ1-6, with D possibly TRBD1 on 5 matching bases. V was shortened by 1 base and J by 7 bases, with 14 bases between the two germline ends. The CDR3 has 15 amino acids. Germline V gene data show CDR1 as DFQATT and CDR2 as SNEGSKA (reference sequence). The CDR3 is CSARGPSEGNSPLHF. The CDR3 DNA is TGCAGTGCTAGAGGCCCCAGCGAGGGGAATTCACCCCTCCACTTT.

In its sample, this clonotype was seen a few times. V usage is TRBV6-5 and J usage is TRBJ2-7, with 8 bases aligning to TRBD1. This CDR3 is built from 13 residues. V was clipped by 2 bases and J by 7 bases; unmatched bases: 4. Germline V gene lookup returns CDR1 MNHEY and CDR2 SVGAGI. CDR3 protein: CASSYPGGREQYF. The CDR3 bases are TGTGCCAGCAGTTACCCAGGGGGCCGGGAGCAGTACTTC.

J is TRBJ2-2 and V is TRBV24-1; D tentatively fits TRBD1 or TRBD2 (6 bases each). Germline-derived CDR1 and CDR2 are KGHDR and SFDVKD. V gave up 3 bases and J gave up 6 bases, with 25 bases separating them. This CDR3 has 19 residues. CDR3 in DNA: TGTGCCACCAGTGATGCCGTCGGGGGCGCCTCTTCTCGGCCCGGGGAGCTGTTTTTT. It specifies CATSDAVGGASSRPGELFF.

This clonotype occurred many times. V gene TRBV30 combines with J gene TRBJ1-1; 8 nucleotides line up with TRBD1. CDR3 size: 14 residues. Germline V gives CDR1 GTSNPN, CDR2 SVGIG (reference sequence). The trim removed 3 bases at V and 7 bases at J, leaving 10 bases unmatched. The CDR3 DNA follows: TGTGCCTGGAGGGTAACAGGGGGAACTCTTGAAGCTTTCTTT. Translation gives CAWRVTGGTLEAFF.

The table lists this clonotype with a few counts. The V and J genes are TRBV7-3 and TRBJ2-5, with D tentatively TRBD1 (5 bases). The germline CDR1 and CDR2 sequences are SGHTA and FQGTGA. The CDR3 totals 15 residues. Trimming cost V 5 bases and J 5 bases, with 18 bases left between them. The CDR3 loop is CASSVTSQDAETQYF. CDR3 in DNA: TGTGCCAGCAGCGTCACGTCACAGGATGCGGAGACCCAGTACTTC.

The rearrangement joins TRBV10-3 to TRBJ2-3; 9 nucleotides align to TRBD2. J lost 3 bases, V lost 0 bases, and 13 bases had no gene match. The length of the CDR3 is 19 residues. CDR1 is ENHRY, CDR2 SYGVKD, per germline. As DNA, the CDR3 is TGTGCCATCAGTGAGTCGATGGGGCGGGAGGGCCGAAGAACAGATACGCAGTATTTT. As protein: CAISESMGREGRRTDTQYF.

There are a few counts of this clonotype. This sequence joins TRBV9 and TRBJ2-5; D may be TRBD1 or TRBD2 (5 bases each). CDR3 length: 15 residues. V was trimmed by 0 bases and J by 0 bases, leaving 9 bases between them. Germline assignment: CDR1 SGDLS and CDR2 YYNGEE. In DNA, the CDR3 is TGTGCCAGCAGCGTAGCTGAGGGGTACCAAGAGACCCAGTACTTC. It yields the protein CASSVAEGYQETQYF.

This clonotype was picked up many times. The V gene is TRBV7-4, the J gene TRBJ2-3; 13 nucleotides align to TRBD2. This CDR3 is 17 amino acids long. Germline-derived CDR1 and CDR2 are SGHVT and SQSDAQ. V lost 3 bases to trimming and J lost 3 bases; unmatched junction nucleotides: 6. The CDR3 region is CASSFGLAGAPTDTQYF. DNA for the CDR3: TGTGCCAGCAGCTTTGGACTAGCGGGGGCCCCGACAGATACGCAGTATTTT. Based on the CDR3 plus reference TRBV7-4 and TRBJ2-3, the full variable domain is GAGVSQSPRYKVAKRGRDVALRCDSISGHVTLYWYRQTLGQGSEVLTYSQSDAQRDKSGRPSGRFSAERPERSVSTLKIQRTEQGDSAVYLCASSFGLAGAPTDTQYFGPGTRLTVL.